This T cell receptor beta chain was found in a study of cytomegalovirus exposure and HLA in healthy donors. Across the whole study: Per a later analysis, the roughly 670 first-cohort and 110 or so validation repertoires shared one platform.

Clones were read by immunoSEQ multiplex PCR, and TCRdb kept only the in-frame ones, dropping some. The sample lists 90,000 to 100,000 clones, approximately 90% occurring once. In regard to this clone: Its specificity is unknown.

Study results and limitations: In vitro, a few CMV-associated chains proved specific for CMV antigens.

What was sequenced was PBMCs. The receptor's source is a young woman in good health and CMV-seronegative.

This CDR3 reads CASSLIAGAEAFF. The CDR3 DNA reads as TGTGCCAGCAGCTTAATTGCAGGGGCTGAAGCTTTCTTT. V usage is TRBV7-3 and J usage is TRBJ1-1; the D gene is possibly TRBD1 (6 bases). CDR1 is SGHTA and CDR2 is FQGTGA in the germline V gene. Trimming removed 1 base from V and 6 bases from J, with 9 bases in between. The CDR3 extends over 13 amino acids. Complete variable domain (other parts from reference TRBV7-3 and TRBJ1-1): GAGVSQTPSNKVTEKGKYVELRCDPISGHTALYWYRQSLGQGPEFLIYFQGTGAADDSGLPNDRFFAVRPEGSVSTLKIQRTERGDSAVYLCASSLIAGAEAFFGQGTRLTVV.